Shown below are 13 T cell receptor beta chains from a single sample sequenced in a study of T cells in Graves' hyperthyroidism and ophthalmopathy. RNA transcripts gave rise to amplified TCR beta CDR3 regions. Using the HTBI primer set, a first-round RT-PCR was run on the TCR CDR3. TCRdb redid the calling of the multiplex PCR reads with MiXCR, one entry per CDR3 protein. Here the sample spans 600,000 to 650,000 distinct CDR3 sequences, around 16% being singletons. The sequencing sample was made of blood. The receptors shown here come from a woman aged 30 to 39 with Graves' hyperthyroidism.

CDR3 amino acids: CASSQDDRGLEQYF. The CDR3 DNA follows: TGCGCCAGCAGCCAAGATGACAGGGGGCTAGAGCAGTACTTC. This sequence joins TRBV4-1 and TRBJ2-7; 10 bases agree with TRBD1. V shed 0 bases and J 7 bases; nucleotides not matched to a gene: 3. The CDR3 has 14 amino acids. CDR1 MGHRA and CDR2 YSYEKL come from the germline V gene.

Notes on this clonotype: This may arise from a read error, as a much more abundant clone is one base away. The CDR3: CASSPQGKDAETQYF. CDR3 DNA: TGTGCCAGCAGCCCTCAGGGGAAAGATGCGGAGACCCAGTACTTC. This rearrangement joins TRBV7-9 to TRBJ2-5; perhaps TRBD1 as D (6 bases). Germline loops: CDR1 SEHNR, CDR2 FQNEAQ (reference sequence). The CDR3 consists of 15 residues. Trimming pared 5 bases from V and 5 bases from J, leaving 18 bases between.

This clonotype was counted ten times or more. The chain combines TRBV15 with TRBJ2-5; weak D call: TRBD2 (6 bases). V lost 8 bases and J lost 1, with 11 bases in between. Germline values: CDR1 LNHNV, CDR2 YYDKDF (reference sequence). The CDR3 extends over 13 amino acids. The CDR3 is CATQPGLQETQYF. The CDR3 nucleotides are TGTGCCACCCAACCGGGACTCCAAGAGACCCAGTACTTC.

This chain joins TRBV30 and TRBJ2-5; 7 nucleotides line up with TRBD1. The junction had 8 bases not matched to a gene; V was cut back by 5 bases and J by 5 bases. From germline, CDR1 is GTSNPN and CDR2 SVGIG (reference sequence). The CDR3 is made up of 13 amino acids. CDR3 DNA: TGTGCCTGGCAGACAGGGCTGAGCGAGACCCAGTACTTC. It encodes CAWQTGLSETQYF. Full variable domain (rest looked up from reference TRBV30 and TRBJ2-5): SQTIHQWPATLVQPVGSPLSLECTVEGTSNPNLYWYRQAAGRGLQLLFYSVGIGQISSEVPQNLSASRPQDRQFILSSKKLLLSDSGFYLCAWQTGLSETQYFGPGTRLLVL.

This clonotype came up a few times. The chain carries TRBV28 and TRBJ1-3; D remains unclear. The CDR3 runs 11 residues. Germline lookup yields CDR1 MDHEN and CDR2 SYDVKM. V was clipped by 5 bases and J by 5 bases, with 4 bases between them. CDR3 amino acids: CASSLRNTIYF. The CDR3, as DNA: TGTGCCAGCAGTCTTAGAAACACCATATATTTT.

This chain connects TRBV13 to TRBJ2-7; TRBD2 matches at 11 bases. This CDR3 spans 19 amino acids. V lost 5 bases to trimming and J lost 0 bases; unmatched junction nucleotides: 15. CDR1 is PRHDT, CDR2 FYEKMQ, per germline (reference sequence). The CDR3 DNA is TGTGCCAGCAGCACCTTGGGGCTAGCGGGAGGAAGAAGCTCCTACGAGCAGTACTTC. It is translated as CASSTLGLAGGRSSYEQYF.

The J gene is TRBJ2-4, the V gene TRBV5-1; D unclear. From germline, CDR1 is SGHRS and CDR2 YFSETQ. Trimming took 0 bases from V and 0 from J, leaving 7 bases between them. The CDR3 runs 15 residues. CDR3 in amino acids: CASSLGAIAKNIQYF. Written as DNA, the CDR3 is TGCGCCAGCAGCTTGGGTGCCATAGCCAAAAACATTCAGTACTTC.

The rearrangement links TRBV20-1 to TRBJ2-1; D perhaps matches TRBD2 (6 bases). Germline values: CDR1 DFQATT, CDR2 SNEGSKA (reference sequence). V was clipped by 6 bases and J by 6 bases, with 12 bases between them. The CDR3 spans 12 residues. The CDR3 loop reads CSAKRVANEQFF. The CDR3 bases are TGCAGTGCAAAGCGGGTGGCCAATGAGCAGTTCTTC.

This clonotype was detected many times. The gene calls are TRBV6-2 or TRBV6-3 and TRBJ2-1, with 7 bases identical to TRBD1. This CDR3 spans 14 amino acids. The V segment lost 5 bases and the J segment 9 bases; nucleotides outside the gene matches: 10. Germline V gene sequence: CDR1 MNHEY, CDR2 SVGEGT. Here the CDR3 reads CASSPWTGKPEQFF. CDR3 DNA: TGTGCCAGCAGTCCCTGGACAGGAAAACCTGAGCAGTTCTTC.

This clonotype was found a few times. The V call is TRBV29-1, the J call TRBJ1-4; D is perhaps TRBD1 (6 bases). There are 13 residues in the CDR3. V dropped 4 bases and J dropped 3 bases, with 9 bases sitting between them. The germline CDR1 and CDR2 sequences are SQVTM and ANQGSEA. CDR3 region: CSVARGPNEKLFF. CDR3 nucleotides: TGCAGCGTTGCCCGGGGGCCTAATGAAAAACTGTTTTTT. The full variable domain, its missing parts supplied by reference TRBV29-1 and TRBJ1-4, is SAVISQKPSRDICQRGTSLTIQCQVDSQVTMMFWYRQQPGQSLTLIATANQGSEATYESGFVIDKFPISRPNLTFSTLTVSNMSPEDSSIYLCSVARGPNEKLFFGSGTQLSVL.

This clonotype was seen once. The chain combines TRBV3-1 with TRBJ1-5; weak D call: TRBD1 (5 bases). The CDR3 is 18 residues long. In germline, CDR1 is LGHDT, CDR2 YNNKEL (reference sequence). Trimming took 0 bases from V and 0 from J, leaving 15 bases between them. CDR3 coding DNA: TGTGCCAGCAGCCAAGATGGGGGGGGTCCATATAGCAATCAGCCCCAGCATTTT. Translated: CASSQDGGGPYSNQPQHF.

A word on this clonotype: This could be a read error, since a much larger clone is one nucleotide away. The chain carries TRBV12-3 or TRBV12-4 and TRBJ2-1; a weak D match, TRBD2 (5 bases). The CDR3 is made up of 15 amino acids. V gave up 5 bases and J gave up 4 bases, with 15 bases separating them. CDR3 in amino acids: CASSPGSGSYNEQFF. CDR3 DNA: TGTGCCAGCAGTCCCGGTTCGGGGTCTTACAATGAGCAGTTCTTC.

J is TRBJ1-2 and V is TRBV28, with D possibly being TRBD1 (5 bases). Between the trimmed V and J ends, which lost 3 bases and 4 bases, there was a span of 15 bases. CDR3 size: 15 residues. Germline loops: CDR1 MDHEN, CDR2 SYDVKM. CDR3 sequence: CASSFRGDYGYGYTF. CDR3 DNA sequence: TGTGCCAGCAGTTTCCGGGGGGATTACGGCTATGGCTACACCTTC.